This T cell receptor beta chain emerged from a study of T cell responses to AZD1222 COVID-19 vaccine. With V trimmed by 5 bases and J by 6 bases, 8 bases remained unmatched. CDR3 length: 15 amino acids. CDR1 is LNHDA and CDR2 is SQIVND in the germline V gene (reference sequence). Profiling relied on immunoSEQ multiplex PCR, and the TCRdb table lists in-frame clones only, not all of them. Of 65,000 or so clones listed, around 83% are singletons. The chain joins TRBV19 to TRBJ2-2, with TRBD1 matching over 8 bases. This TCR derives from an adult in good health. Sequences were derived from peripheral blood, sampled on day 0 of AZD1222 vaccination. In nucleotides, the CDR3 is TGTGCCAGTAGTTCGAGACAGGGGAGCGCCGGGGAGCTGTTTTTT. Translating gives CASSSRQGSAGELFF.